Sequencing of this T cell receptor beta chain was carried out in a study of T cell responses to AZD1222 COVID-19 vaccine. Study-wide points: It was only after the peak T cell response that any repertoires were sampled. Just a handful of AZD1222 recipients were seropositive at baseline. Dominant at 160-218 and 743-854, vaccine-associated CD4 TCRs also spanned spike.

With respect to this clone: No antigen is known for it.

Produced via immunoSEQ multiplex PCR; TCRdb's table is partial and in-frame only. The repertoire has approximately 180,000 clones, 85% to 90% of them found once; the top ten carry 25% to 30%. CDR1 and CDR2 (germline): SGHRS, YFSETQ. The V end lost 0 bases, the J end lost 3 bases, and 7 bases lay between the germline ends. This CDR3 has 14 amino acids. This material consisted of peripheral blood, taken 28 days after the second AZD1222 dose. The receptor comes from an adult who received the AZD1222 COVID-19 vaccine. This chain connects TRBV5-1 to TRBJ2-1; D gene unclear. The CDR3 DNA reads TGCGCCAGCAGCTTGGACAACCTCTACAATGAGCAGTTCTTC. It specifies CASSLDNLYNEQFF.